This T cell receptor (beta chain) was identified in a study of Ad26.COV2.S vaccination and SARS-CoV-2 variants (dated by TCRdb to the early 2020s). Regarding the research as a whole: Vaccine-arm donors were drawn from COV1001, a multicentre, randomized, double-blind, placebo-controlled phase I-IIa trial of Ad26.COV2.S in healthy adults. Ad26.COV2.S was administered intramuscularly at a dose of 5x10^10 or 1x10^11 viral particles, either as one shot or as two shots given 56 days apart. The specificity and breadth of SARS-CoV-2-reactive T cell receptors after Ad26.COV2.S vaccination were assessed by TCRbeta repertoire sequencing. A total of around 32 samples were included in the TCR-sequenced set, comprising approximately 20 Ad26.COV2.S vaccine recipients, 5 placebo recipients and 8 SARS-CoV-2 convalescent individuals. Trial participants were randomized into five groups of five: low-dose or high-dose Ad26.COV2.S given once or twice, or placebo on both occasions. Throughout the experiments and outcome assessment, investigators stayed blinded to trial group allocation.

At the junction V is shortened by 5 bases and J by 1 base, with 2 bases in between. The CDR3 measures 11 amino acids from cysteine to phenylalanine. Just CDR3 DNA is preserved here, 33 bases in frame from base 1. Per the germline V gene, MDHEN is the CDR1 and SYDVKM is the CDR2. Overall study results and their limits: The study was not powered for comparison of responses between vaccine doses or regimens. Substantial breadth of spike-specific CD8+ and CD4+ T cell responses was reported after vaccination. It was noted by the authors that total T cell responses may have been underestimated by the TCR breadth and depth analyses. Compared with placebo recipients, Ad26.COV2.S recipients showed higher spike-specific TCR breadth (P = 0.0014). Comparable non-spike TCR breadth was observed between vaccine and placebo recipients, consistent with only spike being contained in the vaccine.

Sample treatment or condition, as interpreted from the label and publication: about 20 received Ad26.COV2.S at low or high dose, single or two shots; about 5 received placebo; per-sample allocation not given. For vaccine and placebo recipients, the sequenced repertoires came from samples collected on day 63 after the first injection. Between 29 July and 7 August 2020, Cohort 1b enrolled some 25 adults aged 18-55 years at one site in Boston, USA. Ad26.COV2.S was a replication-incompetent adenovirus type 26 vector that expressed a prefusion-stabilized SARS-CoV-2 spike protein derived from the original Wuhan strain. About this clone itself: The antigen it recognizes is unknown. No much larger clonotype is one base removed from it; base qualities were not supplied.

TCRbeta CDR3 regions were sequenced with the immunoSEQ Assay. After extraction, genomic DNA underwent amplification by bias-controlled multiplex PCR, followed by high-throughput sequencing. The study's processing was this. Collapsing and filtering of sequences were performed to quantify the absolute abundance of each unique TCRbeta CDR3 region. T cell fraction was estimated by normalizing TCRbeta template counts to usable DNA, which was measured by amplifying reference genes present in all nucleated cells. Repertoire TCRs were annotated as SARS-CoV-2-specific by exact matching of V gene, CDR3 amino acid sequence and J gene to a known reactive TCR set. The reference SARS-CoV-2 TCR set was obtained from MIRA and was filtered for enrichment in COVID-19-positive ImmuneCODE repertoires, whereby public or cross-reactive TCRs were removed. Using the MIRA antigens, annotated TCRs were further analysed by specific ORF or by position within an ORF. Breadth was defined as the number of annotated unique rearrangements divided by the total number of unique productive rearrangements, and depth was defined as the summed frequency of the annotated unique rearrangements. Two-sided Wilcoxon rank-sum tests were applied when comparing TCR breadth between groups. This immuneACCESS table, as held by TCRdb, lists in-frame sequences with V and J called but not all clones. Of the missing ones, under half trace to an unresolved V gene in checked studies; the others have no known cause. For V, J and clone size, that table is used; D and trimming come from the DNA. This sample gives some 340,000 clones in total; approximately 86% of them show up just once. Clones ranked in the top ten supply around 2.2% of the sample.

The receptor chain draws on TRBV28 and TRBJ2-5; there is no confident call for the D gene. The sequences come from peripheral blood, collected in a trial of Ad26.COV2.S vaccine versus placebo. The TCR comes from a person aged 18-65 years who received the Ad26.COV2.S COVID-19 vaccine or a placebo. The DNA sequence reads TGTGCCAGCAGTACCCAAGAGACCCAGTACTTC. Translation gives CASSTQETQYF.